One sample yielded the 26 T cell receptor beta chains listed below, sequenced in a study of Graves' ophthalmopathy and Graves' hyperthyroidism. Beta-chain TCR CDR3 regions were amplified from RNA transcripts. Following a first-round RT-PCR that used HTBI primers, a second-round multiplex PCR was carried out. TCRdb processed the multiplex PCR reads anew with MiXCR; each CDR3 protein has one entry. The repertoire consists of roughly 400,000 distinct CDR3 sequences, with approximately 18% occurring once and the leading ten covering roughly 2.4%. Specimen: peripheral blood. These receptor sequences come from an adult woman with stable Graves' hyperthyroidism.

This clonotype was detected ten times or more. The V call is TRBV7-2, the J call TRBJ1-5, with 10 bases matching TRBD1. This CDR3 comprises 18 residues. V dropped 5 bases and J dropped 0; count of bases not matched to a gene: 10. Germline V gene lookup returns CDR1 SGHTA and CDR2 FQGNSA. CDR3 DNA sequence: TGTGCCAGCAGCGTAAGGGGACAGGGGCCCTATAGCAATCAGCCCCAGCATTTT. Protein: CASSVRGQGPYSNQPQHF. Full variable domain (remainder filled in from reference TRBV7-2 and TRBJ1-5): GAGVSQSPSNKVTEKGKDVELRCDPISGHTALYWYRQSLGQGLEFLIYFQGNSAPDKSGLPSDRFSAERTGGSVSTLTIQRTQQEDSAVYLCASSVRGQGPYSNQPQHFGDGTRLSIL.

This clonotype has ten or more counts. The V and J genes are TRBV4-1 and TRBJ1-5; D not resolved. V dropped 0 bases and J dropped 1 base, with 10 bases sitting between them. Germline V gives CDR1 MGHRA, CDR2 YSYEKL. The CDR3 loop spans 16 amino acids. CDR3: CASSQEPRNSNQPQHF. DNA for the CDR3: TGCGCCAGCAGCCAAGAACCGCGCAACAGCAATCAGCCCCAGCATTTT.

The V and J genes are TRBV2 and TRBJ1-2, with D unclear. Trimming removed 6 bases at V and 2 bases at J, with 13 bases between. Germline CDR1 SNHLY, CDR2 FYNNEI. CDR3 length equals 14 residues. CDR3 loop: CASSPNLGNYGYTF. The CDR3, as DNA: TGTGCCAGCAGCCCTAACCTCGGAAACTATGGCTACACCTTC.

This clonotype came up many times. The V gene is TRBV20-1, the J gene TRBJ2-7; D may be TRBD2 (5 bases). The CDR3 is 15 amino acids. The V and J ends lost 0 bases and 0 bases respectively, with 12 bases between them. CDR1 is DFQATT and CDR2 is SNEGSKA in the germline V gene (reference sequence). CDR3 coding DNA: TGCAGTGCTAGAGATCATGGCGGGCCCTCCTACGAGCAGTACTTC. It specifies CSARDHGGPSYEQYF.

For this clonotype: This may stem from a read error, because a much larger clone lies one nucleotide away. V and J are TRBV5-1 and TRBJ1-1; D unclear. The CDR3 contains 14 residues. Germline-derived CDR1 and CDR2 are SGHRS and YFSETQ. The germline V and J ends were trimmed by 4 bases and 9 bases, with 19 bases remaining between them. For the CDR3, the DNA is TGCGCCAGCAGCCACCGACGGGGTGGTACTAAAGCTTTCTTT. It specifies CASSHRRGGTKAFF.

Notes on this clonotype: A much bigger clone sits one base away, suggesting this may be a read error. The missing conserved phenylalanine or tryptophan at the end of this CDR3 makes a read error likely. The rearrangement uses TRBV10-2 and TRBJ1-2; no clear D. Germline V gene lookup returns CDR1 WSHSY and CDR2 SAAADI. This CDR3 region has 13 residues. Trimming removed 6 bases at V and 8 bases at J, with 16 bases between. Here the CDR3 reads CASRGYGEWGYTV. Written as DNA, the CDR3 is TGCGCCAGCAGGGGGTATGGGGAATGGGGCTACACCGTC.

V and J are TRBV7-8 and TRBJ1-1; D not resolved. This CDR3 has 15 amino acids. Germline CDR1 reads SGHVS; CDR2 reads FQNEAQ. V was trimmed by 7 bases and J by 4 bases, leaving 19 bases between them. In DNA form, the CDR3 reads TGTGCCAGCAACGCGAACCGGGCCCCGAGCACTGAAGCTTTCTTT. It translates to CASNANRAPSTEAFF. Using reference TRBV7-8 and TRBJ1-1 for the parts outside the CDR3, the full variable domain is GAGVSQSPRYKVAKRGQDVALRCDPISGHVSLFWYQQALGQGPEFLTYFQNEAQLDKSGLPSDRFFAERPEGSVSTLKIQRTQQEDSAVYLCASNANRAPSTEAFFGQGTRLTVV.

With respect to this clonotype: The junction departs from the called germline gene at one end, perhaps through a read error. V usage is TRBV12-3 or TRBV12-4 and J usage is TRBJ1-2; D is ambiguous. The length of the CDR3 is 17 residues. The CDR3: CASSFWLSTGVLYGYTF. The CDR3 DNA reads as TGTGCCAGCAGTTTTTGGCTGTCGACGGGCGTTCTCTATGGTTACACCTTC.

This clonotype is a singleton in its sample. The chain carries TRBV27 and TRBJ1-1; TRBD1 aligns across 7 bases. J gave up 4 bases and V 6 bases, and 14 bases lay outside the gene matches. The CDR3 consists of 16 residues. In germline, CDR1 is MNHEY, CDR2 SMNVEV (reference sequence). The CDR3 DNA reads as TGTGCCAGCAGAACCGACAGGGCGGATGGGGGCACTGAAGCTTTCTTT. It codes for CASRTDRADGGTEAFF.

In its sample, this clonotype was seen many times. The genes are TRBV15 and TRBJ2-7; D unclear. V lost 4 bases and J 4 bases, leaving 5 bases between the germline ends. Looked up from germline, CDR1 is LNHNV and CDR2 is YYDKDF (reference sequence). CDR3 size: 11 residues. CDR3 loop: CATSNSYEQYF. DNA for the CDR3: TGTGCCACCAGCAACTCTTACGAGCAGTACTTC.

Turning to this clonotype: An end of the junction does not agree with germline; a read error may underlie this. V is TRBV6-1 and J is TRBJ2-5, with no clear D. The CDR3 totals 13 residues. The germline CDR1 and CDR2 sequences are MNHNS and SASEGT. CDR3 bases: TGTGCCAGCAGACGACGTAGCCAAGAGACCCAGCACTTC. This codes for CASRRRSQETQHF.

The CDR3 DNA follows: TGTGCCAGCAGCTTAGTGCAGGGATCGATCTACGAGCAGTACTTC. Its protein product is CASSLVQGSIYEQYF. The J gene is TRBJ2-7, the V gene TRBV11-2; TRBD1 might be the D (5 bases). CDR3 size: 15 residues. Deletions cut 1 base from V and 3 bases from J, with 13 bases between. CDR1 and CDR2 (germline): SGHAT, FQNNGV.

This clonotype has a count of ten or more. This rearrangement joins TRBV28 to TRBJ1-5; tentative D call: TRBD1 (5 bases). The CDR3 covers 12 residues. V was pared by 8 bases and J by 5 bases, with 10 bases between. CDR1 MDHEN and CDR2 SYDVKM come from the germline V gene. The CDR3 spells CASGRADQPQHF. The DNA of the CDR3 is TGTGCCAGCGGCAGGGCTGATCAGCCCCAGCATTTT. The complete variable domain, with remaining parts taken from reference TRBV28 and TRBJ1-5, reads DVKVTQSSRYLVKRTGEKVFLECVQDMDHENMFWYRQDPGLGLRLIYFSYDVKMKEKGDIPEGYSVSREKKERFSLILESASTNQTSMYLCASGRADQPQHFGDGTRLSIL.

This clonotype was recorded many times. The chain is built from TRBV6-2 or TRBV6-3 and TRBJ2-7; 7 bases match TRBD2. The CDR3 is 15 amino acids. Trimming at V came to 8 bases and at J to 2 bases, leaving 12 bases not matched to a gene. CDR1 MNHEY and CDR2 SVGEGT come from the germline V gene. CDR3 DNA: TGTGCCAGCCAGAAGCCGGCTAGCGGAGCCTACGAGCAGTACTTC. It specifies CASQKPASGAYEQYF.

In the case of this clonotype: At one end the junction does not follow the germline gene, possibly because of a read error. This chain links TRBV12-3 or TRBV12-4 with TRBJ1-1; D is unclear. CDR3 length: 13 residues. The CDR3 bases are TGTGCCAGCAGCTACGCCGGGCGAACTGAATCTTTCTTT. Its translation is CASSYAGRTESFF.

The chain links TRBV3-1 to TRBJ1-1; D is undetermined. The length of the CDR3 is 15 residues. In germline, CDR1 is LGHDT, CDR2 YNNKEL (reference sequence). Between the trimmed V and J ends, which lost 4 bases and 0 bases, there was a span of 12 bases. DNA of the CDR3: TGTGCCAGCAGCCCGTCCCGGGTTTTGAACACTGAAGCTTTCTTT. This gives the protein CASSPSRVLNTEAFF.

In this sample, this clonotype turned up many times. This sequence joins TRBV11-1 and TRBJ1-1, with D maybe TRBD1 (5 bases). CDR3 length: 17 amino acids. Germline V CDR1 and CDR2: SGHAT, FQDESV (reference sequence). V dropped 5 bases and J dropped 1 base, with 20 bases sitting between them. In DNA form, the CDR3 reads TGTGCCAGCAGCCAAGCCACCGACAGAGGGTCGAACACTGAAGCTTTCTTT. It is translated as CASSQATDRGSNTEAFF. Full variable domain (remainder filled in from reference TRBV11-1 and TRBJ1-1): EAEVAQSPRYKITEKSQAVAFWCDPISGHATLYWYRQILGQGPELLVQFQDESVVDDSQLPKDRFSAERLKGVDSTLKIQPAELGDSAMYLCASSQATDRGSNTEAFFGQGTRLTVV.

In this sample, this clonotype turned up many times. The V and J genes are TRBV5-1 and TRBJ1-1; no clear D. CDR1 SGHRS and CDR2 YFSETQ come from the germline V gene. This CDR3 has 14 residues. Trimming removed 0 bases from V and 3 bases from J, with 9 bases in between. The CDR3 protein is CASSLGQWDTEAFF. In DNA form, the CDR3 reads TGCGCCAGCAGCTTGGGTCAATGGGACACTGAAGCTTTCTTT.

This clonotype occurred many times. The gene calls are TRBV6-5 and TRBJ1-2; D is uncertain. V was cut by 0 bases and J by 3 bases, with 11 bases left in between. The length of the CDR3 is 15 residues. Germline assignment: CDR1 MNHEY and CDR2 SVGAGI. CDR3 protein: CASSYSGAGDYGYTF. In DNA, the CDR3 is TGTGCCAGCAGTTACTCGGGTGCGGGTGACTATGGCTACACCTTC.

This clonotype has a count of ten or more. The chain carries TRBV12-3 or TRBV12-4 and TRBJ1-1, with D possibly TRBD1 on 6 matching bases. The CDR3 consists of 14 residues. Trimming cost V 5 bases and J 5 bases, with 15 bases left between them. The CDR3 coding sequence is TGTGCCAGCAGTGGACAGTCGAAAATGACTGAAGCTTTCTTT. This codes for CASSGQSKMTEAFF.

This clonotype was counted at least ten times. V and J are TRBV19 and TRBJ2-7; TRBD2 might be the D (6 bases). The germline V gene encodes CDR1 LNHDA and CDR2 SQIVND (reference sequence). The CDR3 extends over 14 amino acids. V shed 3 bases and J shed 6 bases, with 15 bases lying between them. The DNA for the CDR3 is TGTGCCAGTAGTATCATGGGCGGGAAGGGCGAGCAGTACTTC. Its protein is CASSIMGGKGEQYF.

This clonotype came up a few times. A much larger clone lies a single base off, so this may be a read error. V and J are TRBV7-7 and TRBJ2-2; possible D gene TRBD1, 6 bases. This CDR3 has 16 amino acids. Per germline, CDR1 SSHAT and CDR2 FNYEAQ (reference sequence). DNA of the CDR3: TGTGCCAGCGGCTTAAACAGGGCCGAGAACACCGGGGAGCTGTTTTTT. This codes for CASGLNRAENTGELFF.

In this sample, this clonotype turned up a few times. The chain is built from TRBV3-1 and TRBJ2-7, with 15 bases identical to TRBD2. Germline CDR1 is LGHDT and CDR2 is YNNKEL (reference sequence). The CDR3 totals 18 residues. The V and J ends lost 4 bases and 5 bases, in that order; junction bases with no gene match: 12. For the CDR3, the DNA is TGTGCCAGCAGCCCAAGGACTAGCGGGAGGGCCGGGGCCCACGAGCAGTACTTC. Its translation is CASSPRTSGRAGAHEQYF.

This clonotype was recorded at least ten times. The chain has TRBV13 and TRBJ2-5; maybe TRBD1 (5 bases). The CDR3 loop spans 17 amino acids. Trimming shortened V by 0 bases and J by 2 bases, and 16 bases separated the two germline ends. Germline V gene lookup returns CDR1 PRHDT and CDR2 FYEKMQ (reference sequence). CDR3 coding DNA: TGTGCCAGCAGCTTAGGGTGGACACCTAAAACACAAGAGACCCAGTACTTC. This codes for CASSLGWTPKTQETQYF.

The V and J genes are TRBV12-3 or TRBV12-4 and TRBJ2-5; 7 nucleotides line up with TRBD1. This CDR3 spans 16 amino acids. V lost 2 bases and J lost 5; bases outside the gene matches: 11. CDR3 sequence: CASSLRSIGGWETQYF. In DNA, the CDR3 is TGTGCCAGCAGTTTACGTAGTATAGGGGGCTGGGAGACCCAGTACTTC.

Ten or more counts support this clonotype. This chain links TRBV7-2 with TRBJ1-5, with a tentative D call TRBD1 (5 bases). Germline values: CDR1 SGHTA, CDR2 FQGNSA. The V and J ends lost 6 bases and 4 bases respectively, with 19 bases between them. This CDR3 spans 16 amino acids. This CDR3 is CASRQTGGKTNQPQHF. CDR3 sequence (DNA): TGTGCCAGCAGACAAACCGGGGGGAAAACTAATCAGCCCCAGCATTTT.